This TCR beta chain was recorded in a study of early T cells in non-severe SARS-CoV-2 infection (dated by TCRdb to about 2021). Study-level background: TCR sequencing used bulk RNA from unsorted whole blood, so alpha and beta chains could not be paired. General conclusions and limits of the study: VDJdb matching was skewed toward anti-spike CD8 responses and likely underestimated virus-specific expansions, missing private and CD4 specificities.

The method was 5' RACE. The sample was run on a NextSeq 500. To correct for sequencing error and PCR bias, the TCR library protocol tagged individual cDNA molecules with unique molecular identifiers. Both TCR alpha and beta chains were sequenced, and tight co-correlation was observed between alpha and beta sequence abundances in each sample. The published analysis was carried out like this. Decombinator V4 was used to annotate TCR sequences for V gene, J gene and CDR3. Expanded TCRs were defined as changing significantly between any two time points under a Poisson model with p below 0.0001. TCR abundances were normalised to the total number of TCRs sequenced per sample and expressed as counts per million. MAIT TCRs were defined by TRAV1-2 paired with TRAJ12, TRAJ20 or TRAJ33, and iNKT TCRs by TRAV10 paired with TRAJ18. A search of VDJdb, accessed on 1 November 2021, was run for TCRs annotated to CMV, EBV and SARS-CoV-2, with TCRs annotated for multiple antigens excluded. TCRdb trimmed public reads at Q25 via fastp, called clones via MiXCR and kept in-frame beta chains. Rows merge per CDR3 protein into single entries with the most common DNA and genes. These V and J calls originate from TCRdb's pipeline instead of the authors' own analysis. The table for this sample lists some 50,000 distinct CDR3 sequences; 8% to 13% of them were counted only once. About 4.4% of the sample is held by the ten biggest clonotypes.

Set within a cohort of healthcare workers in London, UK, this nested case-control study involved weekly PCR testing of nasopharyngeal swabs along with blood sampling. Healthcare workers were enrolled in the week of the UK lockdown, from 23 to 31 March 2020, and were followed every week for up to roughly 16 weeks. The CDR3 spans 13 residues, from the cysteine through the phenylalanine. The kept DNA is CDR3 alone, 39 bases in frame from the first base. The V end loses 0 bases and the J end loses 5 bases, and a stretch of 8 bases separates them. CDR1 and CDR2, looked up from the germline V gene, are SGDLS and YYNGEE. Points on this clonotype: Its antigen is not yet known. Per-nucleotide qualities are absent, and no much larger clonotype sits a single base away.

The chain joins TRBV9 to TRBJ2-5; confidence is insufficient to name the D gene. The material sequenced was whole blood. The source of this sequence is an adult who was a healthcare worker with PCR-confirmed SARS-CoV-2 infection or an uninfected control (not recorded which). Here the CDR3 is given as CASSVEGVETQYF. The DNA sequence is TGTGCCAGCAGCGTAGAGGGCGTTGAGACCCAGTACTTC.